This TCR beta chain was sequenced for a study of T cell changes during pregnancy in multiple sclerosis. The ends were cut back, 7 bases at V and 5 bases at J, with 16 bases in the middle. Per the germline V gene, CDR1 is MGHDK and CDR2 is SYGVNS. The CDR3 consists of 14 residues. Produced via immunoSEQ multiplex PCR; TCRdb's table is partial and in-frame only. The table shows roughly 80,000 clones, with about 92% occurring only once. In its sample, this clone was seen once. This TCR was sampled from a female donor with multiple sclerosis, enrolled in a pregnancy study. Material: peripheral blood, obtained in the second trimester of pregnancy. The V gene is TRBV25-1, the J gene TRBJ2-3; D is ambiguous. The CDR3 region has the DNA TGTGCCAGCACCGGTGGGCAGTTTGGAGATACGCAGTATTTT. Protein sequence: CASTGGQFGDTQYF.